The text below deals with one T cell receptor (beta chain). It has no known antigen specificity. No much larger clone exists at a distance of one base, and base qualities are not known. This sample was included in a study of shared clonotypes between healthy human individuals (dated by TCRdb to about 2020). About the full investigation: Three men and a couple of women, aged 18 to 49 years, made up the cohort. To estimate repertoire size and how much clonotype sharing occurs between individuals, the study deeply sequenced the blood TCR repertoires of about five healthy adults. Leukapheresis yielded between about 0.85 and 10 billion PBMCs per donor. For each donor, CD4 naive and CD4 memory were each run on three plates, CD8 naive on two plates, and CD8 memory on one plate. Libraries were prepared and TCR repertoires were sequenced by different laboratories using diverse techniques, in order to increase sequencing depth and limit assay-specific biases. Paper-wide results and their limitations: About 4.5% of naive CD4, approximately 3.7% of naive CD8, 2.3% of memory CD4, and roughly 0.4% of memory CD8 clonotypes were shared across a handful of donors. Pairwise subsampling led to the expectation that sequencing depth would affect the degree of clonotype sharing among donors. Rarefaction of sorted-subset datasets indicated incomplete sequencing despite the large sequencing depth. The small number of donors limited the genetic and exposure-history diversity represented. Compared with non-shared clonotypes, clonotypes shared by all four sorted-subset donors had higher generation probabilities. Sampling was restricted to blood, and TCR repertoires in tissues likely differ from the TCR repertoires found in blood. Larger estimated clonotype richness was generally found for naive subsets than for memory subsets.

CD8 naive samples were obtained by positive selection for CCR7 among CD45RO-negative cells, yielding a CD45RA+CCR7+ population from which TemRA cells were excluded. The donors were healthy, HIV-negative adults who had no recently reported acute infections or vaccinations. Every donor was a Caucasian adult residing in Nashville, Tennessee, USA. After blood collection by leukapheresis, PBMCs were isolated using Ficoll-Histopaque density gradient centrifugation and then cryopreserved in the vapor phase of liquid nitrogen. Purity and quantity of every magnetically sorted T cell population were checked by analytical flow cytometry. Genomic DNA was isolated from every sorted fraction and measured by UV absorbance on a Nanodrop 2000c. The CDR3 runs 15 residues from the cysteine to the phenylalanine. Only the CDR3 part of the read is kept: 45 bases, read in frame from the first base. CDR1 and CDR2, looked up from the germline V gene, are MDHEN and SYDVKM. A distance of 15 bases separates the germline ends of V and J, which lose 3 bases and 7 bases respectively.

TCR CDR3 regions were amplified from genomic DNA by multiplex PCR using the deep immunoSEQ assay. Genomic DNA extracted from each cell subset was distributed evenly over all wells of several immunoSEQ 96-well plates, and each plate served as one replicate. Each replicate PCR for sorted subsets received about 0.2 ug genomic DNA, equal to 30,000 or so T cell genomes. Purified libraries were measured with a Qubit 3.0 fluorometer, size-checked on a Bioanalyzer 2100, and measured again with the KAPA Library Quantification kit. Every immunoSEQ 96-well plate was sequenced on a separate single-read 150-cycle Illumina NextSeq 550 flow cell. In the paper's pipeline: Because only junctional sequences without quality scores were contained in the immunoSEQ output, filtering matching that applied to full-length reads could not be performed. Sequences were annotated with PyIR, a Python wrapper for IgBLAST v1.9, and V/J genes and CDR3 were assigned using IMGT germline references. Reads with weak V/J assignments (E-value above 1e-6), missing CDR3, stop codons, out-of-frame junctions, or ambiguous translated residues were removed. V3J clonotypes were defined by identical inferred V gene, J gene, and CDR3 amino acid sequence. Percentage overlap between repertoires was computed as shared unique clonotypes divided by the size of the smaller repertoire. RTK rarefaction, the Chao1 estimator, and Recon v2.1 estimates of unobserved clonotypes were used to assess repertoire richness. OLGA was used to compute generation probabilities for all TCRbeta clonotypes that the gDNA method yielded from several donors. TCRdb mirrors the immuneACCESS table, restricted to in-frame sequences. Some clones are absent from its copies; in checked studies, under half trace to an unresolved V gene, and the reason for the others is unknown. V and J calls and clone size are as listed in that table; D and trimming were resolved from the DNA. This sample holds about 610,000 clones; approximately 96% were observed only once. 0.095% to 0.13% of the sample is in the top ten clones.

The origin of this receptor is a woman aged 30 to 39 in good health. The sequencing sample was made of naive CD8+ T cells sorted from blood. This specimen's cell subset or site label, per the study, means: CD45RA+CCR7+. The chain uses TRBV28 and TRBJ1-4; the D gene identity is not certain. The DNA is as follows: TGTGCCAGCAGTTTTCCGGCAGACGGGAGTGAAAAACTGTTTTTT. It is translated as CASSFPADGSEKLFF.